This T cell receptor (beta chain) came from a study of Ad26.COV2.S vaccination and SARS-CoV-2 variants. Whole-study results and caveats: Reportedly, after vaccination the spike-specific CD8+ and CD4+ T cell responses displayed substantial breadth.

On this clone: The antigen remains unidentified.

CDR1 is SGHRS, CDR2 YFSETQ, per germline. With 4 bases clipped from V and 4 bases from J, the junction kept 8 bases outside the gene matches. The CDR3 consists of 15 residues. Method: immunoSEQ multiplex PCR; TCRdb's copy keeps in-frame clones and lacks some. The sample contains about 180,000 clones, approximately 90% of which appear only once. Sequencing was performed on peripheral blood, taken after recovery from COVID-19. The TCR sequence derives from a human donor who had recovered from COVID-19. The chain couples TRBV5-1 to TRBJ2-5; 9 bases are a match to TRBD2. DNA for the CDR3: TGCGCCAGCAGCCAAGGAGCGGGGGGCCCAGAGACCCAGTACTTC. This gives the protein CASSQGAGGPETQYF.